This T cell receptor (beta chain) was retrieved from a study of cytomegalovirus exposure and HLA in healthy donors. The PCR used 60 Vbeta and 13 Jbeta primers. Repertoires were generated with immunoSEQ multiplex PCR, while TCRdb's copy carries only in-frame clones and drops some. The profile shows fewer than 100,000 clones, approximately 77% of them singletons. There are 14 residues in the CDR3. Trimming cost V 3 bases and J 4 bases, with 13 bases left between them. Germline V gene lookup returns CDR1 GTSNPN and CDR2 SVGIG (reference sequence). Of note for this clone: Other DNA sequences of this sample code for an identical CDR3.

This chain uses TRBV30 with TRBJ2-1; perhaps TRBD1 as D (6 bases). This TCR derives from a female donor in good health and CMV-seronegative. Sequenced input: PBMCs. CDR3 region: CAWSGQISYNEQFF. In nucleotides, the CDR3 is TGTGCCTGGAGCGGACAGATATCGTACAATGAGCAGTTCTTC.